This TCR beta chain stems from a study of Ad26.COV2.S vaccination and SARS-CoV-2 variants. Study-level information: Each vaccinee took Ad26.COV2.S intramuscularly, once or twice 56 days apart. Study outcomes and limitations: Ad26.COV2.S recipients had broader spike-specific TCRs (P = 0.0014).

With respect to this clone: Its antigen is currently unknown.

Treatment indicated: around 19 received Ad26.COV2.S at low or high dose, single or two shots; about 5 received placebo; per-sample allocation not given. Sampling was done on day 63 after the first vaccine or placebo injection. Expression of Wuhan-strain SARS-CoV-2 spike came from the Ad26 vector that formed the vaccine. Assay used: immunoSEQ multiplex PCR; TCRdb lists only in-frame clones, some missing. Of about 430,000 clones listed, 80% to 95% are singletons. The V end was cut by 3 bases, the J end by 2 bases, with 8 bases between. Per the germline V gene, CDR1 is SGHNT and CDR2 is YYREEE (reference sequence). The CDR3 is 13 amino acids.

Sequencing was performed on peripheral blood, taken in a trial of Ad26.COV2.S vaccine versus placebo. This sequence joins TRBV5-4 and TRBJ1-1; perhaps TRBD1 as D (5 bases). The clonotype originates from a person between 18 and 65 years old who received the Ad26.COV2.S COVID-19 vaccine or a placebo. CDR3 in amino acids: CASSWGGNTEAFF. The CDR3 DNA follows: TGTGCCAGCAGCTGGGGGGGAAACACTGAAGCTTTCTTT.